Detailed here is one T cell receptor (beta chain). The antigen remains unidentified. The data were obtained in a study of T cell responses to AZD1222 COVID-19 vaccine. Study conclusions and caveats: A mostly white British donor set with more females was recruited, and clonal diversity was possibly underestimated. CD4 TCRs associated with vaccination spanned spike, dominating at 160-218 and 743-854. Without day 14 samples, only post-peak T cell repertoires were studied. Nearly half of spike-specific TCRs reportedly go after variant regions that carry no mutations.

Sequenced by immunoSEQ multiplex PCR; TCRdb stores in-frame clones only, minus some. The table has about 100,000 clones, about 92% seen once. V lost 2 bases and J lost 2, with 13 bases in between. The CDR3 consists of 15 residues. CDR1 and CDR2 (germline): LGHDT, YNNKEL (reference sequence). The TCR was taken from an adult in good health. Sequencing used peripheral blood, obtained on day 0 of AZD1222 vaccination. This chain links TRBV3-1 (or the pseudogene TRBV3-2) with TRBJ2-7; D unclear. The CDR3 bases are TGTGCCAGCAGCCAAAAAATTGAAGGACCCTACGAGCAGTACTTC. Its translation is CASSQKIEGPYEQYF.